This T cell receptor beta chain originates from a study of cytomegalovirus exposure and HLA in healthy donors. About the research overall: Of all 400 or so donors who were genotyped, roughly 81% belonged to the Caucasian-associated ancestry cluster. Whole-study results and caveats: With later analysis, a missense DCLRE1C variant became linked to TCR beta V- and J-gene trimming. Using the classifier, cytomegalovirus status was reportedly diagnosed with high specificity and sensitivity. Researchers reported in a later analysis that common viral pathogens appeared linked to several top clusters.

The V end lost 3 bases, the J end lost 3 bases, and 11 bases lay between the germline ends. The CDR3 is 13 residues long. From germline, CDR1 is GTSNPN and CDR2 SVGIG (reference sequence). With 60 Vbeta and 13 Jbeta primers, the PCR was carried out. Generated by immunoSEQ multiplex PCR, the TCRdb table keeps only in-frame clones and is missing some. This sample has more than 100,000 clones, with roughly 14% found just once. This clone was recorded a few times. Its antigen is not known. Source material: PBMCs. This sequence was found in a woman younger than 35 in good health and CMV-seronegative. The chain couples TRBV30 to TRBJ1-1; D unresolved. As DNA, the CDR3 is TGTGCCTGGAGCTCTGGGCGGGACACTGAAGCTTTCTTT. Translation gives CAWSSGRDTEAFF. Full variable domain (outside the CDR3, taken from reference TRBV30 and TRBJ1-1): SQTIHQWPATLVQPVGSPLSLECTVEGTSNPNLYWYRQAAGRGLQLLFYSVGIGQISSEVPQNLSASRPQDRQFILSSKKLLLSDSGFYLCAWSSGRDTEAFFGQGTRLTVV.